Presented here are 12 T cell receptor beta chains from one specimen sequenced in a study of T cells expressing NK-cell markers. From its re-call of the 5' RACE reads, TCRdb lists each CDR3 protein once, without DNA. The listing contains 140,000 or so distinct CDR3 sequences. Sequenced sample: blood T cells: a sorted CD56 or NKG2C T cell subset, CD4+ or CD8+ T cells, or bulk PBMC T cells (not recorded which). The receptor set was obtained from a man aged 18 to 29 in good health.

V usage is TRBV6-2 or TRBV6-3 and J usage is TRBJ2-3; TCRdb selects TRBD2, and the lack of DNA leaves this call unchecked. The CDR3 loop spans 13 amino acids. The germline gives CDR1 MNHEY, CDR2 SVGEGT. The CDR3 protein is CASRVAGSDTQYF.

The chain couples TRBV6-2 or TRBV6-3 to TRBJ2-1; TCRdb lists TRBD1, though no DNA is available to test this call. Per germline, CDR1 MNHEY and CDR2 SVGEGT. The CDR3 is 15 amino acids. This chain's CDR3 is CASTKTALSYNEQFF.

The chain uses TRBV6-1 and TRBJ1-5; TCRdb lists TRBD1, though no DNA is available to test this call. CDR1 and CDR2 (germline): MNHNS, SASEGT. The CDR3 consists of 14 residues. CDR3 loop: CASGAGDFIQPQHF.

This rearrangement joins TRBV11-2 to TRBJ1-2. Germline values: CDR1 SGHAT, CDR2 FQNNGV. This CDR3 spans 14 amino acids. CDR3 region: CASSLVGPASGYTF.

CDR3 sequence reads: CASSQGQGWGQETQYF. The chain combines TRBV4-1 with TRBJ2-5. Germline V CDR1 and CDR2: MGHRA, YSYEKL. The CDR3 contains 16 residues.

The chain couples TRBV12-3 or TRBV12-4 to TRBJ2-2; TCRdb's assignment of TRBD1 cannot be checked, as there is no DNA. This CDR3 has 15 amino acids. The CDR3 spells CASSLEDRNTGELFF.

This chain connects TRBV28 to TRBJ1-5; there is no DNA to check the TCRdb D call of TRBD1. Germline V gives CDR1 MDHEN, CDR2 SYDVKM. The CDR3 is 15 residues long. CDR3 residues: CASSARGYSNQPQHF.

The chain combines TRBV4-3 with TRBJ2-5; TCRdb picks TRBD2, but there is no DNA to check that call. Germline V CDR1 and CDR2: LGHNA, YSLEER. The CDR3 extends over 17 amino acids. The CDR3 region is CASSQESAGGAQETQYF.

V gene TRBV9 combines with J gene TRBJ2-2; there is no DNA to check the TCRdb D call of TRBD2. This CDR3 has 15 residues. The germline V gene encodes CDR1 SGDLS and CDR2 YYNGEE. The CDR3 spells CASSVERVLTGELFF. Filled out from reference TRBV9 and TRBJ2-2, the complete variable domain reads DSGVTQTPKHLITATGQRVTLRCSPRSGDLSVYWYQQSLDQGLQFLIQYYNGEERAKGNILERFSAQQFPDLHSELNLSSLELGDSALYFCASSVERVLTGELFFGEGSRLTVL.

The V call is TRBV27, the J call TRBJ1-5; TCRdb returns TRBD1, unconfirmable since there is no DNA. Germline CDR1 MNHEY, CDR2 SMNVEV (reference sequence). CDR3 length: 14 residues. The CDR3 is CASSSTGVNQPQHF.

The CDR3 sequence: CASRGLAGSEETQYF. The rearrangement links TRBV25-1 to TRBJ2-5; TCRdb picks TRBD2, but there is no DNA to check that call. Germline lookup yields CDR1 MGHDK and CDR2 SYGVNS. The CDR3 is made up of 15 amino acids.

The rearrangement joins TRBV11-2 to TRBJ2-1; lacking DNA, the TRBD2 call made by TCRdb goes unchecked. The germline CDR1 and CDR2 sequences are SGHAT and FQNNGV. This CDR3 has 16 residues. The CDR3 sequence is CASSKLSGRSYNEQFF.